The next 23 T cell receptor beta chains were all read from a single sample in a study of immune heterogeneity within non-small cell lung tumors. TCR beta CDR3 regions came from multiplex PCR with 32 forward V and 13 reverse J primers. TCRdb passed the multiplex PCR reads through MiXCR, listing each CDR3 protein once. This table has fewer than 3,000 distinct CDR3 sequences, roughly 41% appearing once. The template consisted of bulk tumor genomic DNA, with about 600 ng used per sample. Several biopsies per primary tumor, spaced far apart, were taken during surgery. Before undergoing curative surgery, patients had newly diagnosed non-small cell lung cancer that was untreated. The material sequenced was lung tumor tissue. The source is a woman between 45 and 65 years old with non-small cell lung cancer.

By frequency in the sample, this clonotype is medium-sized. V is TRBV19 and J is TRBJ2-1, with TRBD1 matching over 9 bases. V lost 2 bases, J lost 7 bases, and 6 bases stayed unmatched. Germline CDR1 and CDR2: LNHDA and SQIVND (reference sequence). This CDR3 is 15 amino acids long. The CDR3 is CASSIRDRVLNEQFF. The CDR3 DNA is TGTGCCAGTAGTATACGGGACAGGGTTTTGAATGAGCAGTTCTTC.

This clonotype qualifies as medium-sized. The chain has TRBV30 and TRBJ1-1; D gene unclear. Germline CDR1 is GTSNPN and CDR2 is SVGIG (reference sequence). The CDR3 length is 13 residues. The V and J ends lost 1 base and 10 bases respectively, with 16 bases between them. The CDR3 DNA sequence: TGTGCCTGGAGTGAGGGCAATAACTACCGAGCTTTCTTT. It encodes CAWSEGNNYRAFF.

J is TRBJ1-2 and V is TRBV28; D gene unclear. The CDR3 extends over 11 amino acids. Trimming shortened V by 3 bases and J by 6 bases, and 5 bases separated the two germline ends. From germline, CDR1 is MDHEN and CDR2 SYDVKM. The CDR3: CASSFVNGYTF. For the CDR3, the DNA is TGTGCCAGCAGTTTTGTGAATGGCTACACCTTC.

The J gene is TRBJ1-2, the V gene TRBV6-2 or TRBV6-3; D unresolved. CDR1 is MNHEY, CDR2 SVGEGT, per germline. The ends were cut back, 6 bases at V and 4 bases at J, with 21 bases in the middle. The CDR3 sequence is 16 residues long. CDR3 in DNA: TGTGCCAGCAGACTGGGATCGGGCCCGGAGGGCTATGGCTACACCTTC. As protein: CASRLGSGPEGYGYTF.

By share of the sample, this clonotype is medium-sized. V gene TRBV5-5 combines with J gene TRBJ2-7; a weak D match, TRBD1 (6 bases). Germline V gives CDR1 SGHKS, CDR2 YYEKEE (reference sequence). Trimming removed 0 bases at V and 2 bases at J, with 12 bases between. The CDR3 totals 15 residues. For the CDR3, the DNA is TGTGCCAGCAGCTTGGGACAGGTGGAACCCTACGAGCAGTACTTC. Translated, it gives CASSLGQVEPYEQYF.

This clonotype is deemed medium-sized. The V call is TRBV2, the J call TRBJ2-3, with TRBD1 identical over 8 bases. The germline CDR1 and CDR2 sequences are SNHLY and FYNNEI. V lost 3 bases and J lost 1; bases outside the gene matches: 3. CDR3 length: 15 residues. The CDR3 region has the DNA TGTGCCAGCAGTGACGACAGGGGCCGCACAGATACGCAGTATTTT. As protein: CASSDDRGRTDTQYF.

The rearrangement joins TRBV6-1 to TRBJ2-3; 7 bases line up with TRBD1. Germline loops: CDR1 MNHNS, CDR2 SASEGT. V shed 6 bases and J 4 bases; nucleotides not matched to a gene: 10. This CDR3 spans 15 amino acids. The CDR3 sequence: CASSPDRAVPDTQYF. The CDR3 coding sequence is TGTGCCAGCAGCCCCGACAGGGCCGTCCCAGATACGCAGTATTTT.

The V call is TRBV20-1, the J call TRBJ1-2; 9 bases line up with TRBD1. CDR3 length equals 14 residues. J gave up 2 bases and V 3 bases, and 4 bases lay outside the gene matches. Germline lookup yields CDR1 DFQATT and CDR2 SNEGSKA (reference sequence). CDR3 sequence reads: CSASWDRENYGYTF. DNA of the CDR3: TGCAGTGCTAGTTGGGACAGGGAAAACTATGGCTACACCTTC.

In its sample, this clonotype ranks as medium-sized. J is TRBJ1-1 and V is TRBV20-1, with 10 bases lining up with TRBD1. The CDR3 has 13 residues. The germline V gene encodes CDR1 DFQATT and CDR2 SNEGSKA (reference sequence). V was pared by 3 bases and J by 5 bases, with 3 bases of the junction left unmatched. This chain's CDR3 is CSARGTGETEAFF. The CDR3 DNA is TGCAGTGCTAGGGGGACAGGGGAAACTGAAGCTTTCTTT.

This chain links TRBV6-2 or TRBV6-3 with TRBJ2-7, with 7 bases that match TRBD1. V trimming: 5 bases; J trimming: 3 bases; junction bases outside the gene matches: 4. The CDR3 consists of 13 residues. Germline V CDR1 and CDR2: MNHEY, SVGEGT. CDR3 nucleotides: TGTGCCAGCAGTCTGGGGGACAGCTACGAGCAGTACTTC. Amino acids: CASSLGDSYEQYF.

The chain recombines TRBV19 with TRBJ2-7; 10 bases are shared with TRBD1. The J segment lost 2 bases and the V segment lost 4 bases, leaving 5 bases of the junction unmatched. CDR3 length: 15 amino acids. Germline CDR1 is LNHDA and CDR2 is SQIVND (reference sequence). In nucleotides, the CDR3 is TGTGCCAGTAGTACCCGGGACAGGGGAACCTACGAGCAGTACTTC. Translation: CASSTRDRGTYEQYF.

This clonotype is termed large. The rearrangement links TRBV5-1 to TRBJ1-2; no firm D call. There are 15 residues in the CDR3. Trimming cost V 2 bases and J 3 bases, with 14 bases left between them. Germline V gives CDR1 SGHRS, CDR2 YFSETQ. The chain's CDR3 is CASSFMEGPHYGYTF. For the CDR3, the DNA is TGCGCCAGCAGCTTTATGGAGGGTCCTCACTATGGCTACACCTTC.

This clonotype appeared a few times. Since no conserved phenylalanine or tryptophan closes the CDR3, a read error is the likely cause. In nucleotides, the CDR3 is TGTGCCAGCAGTTCTGGACTAGCGGGCACAGATACGCAGTATTCT. Its protein product is CASSSGLAGTDTQYS. The gene calls are TRBV2 and TRBJ2-3, with 10 bases fitting TRBD2. Germline CDR1 SNHLY, CDR2 FYNNEI. With V trimmed by 5 bases and J by 1 base, 3 bases remained unmatched. The CDR3 contains 15 residues.

For this clonotype: A much bigger clone sits one base away, suggesting this may be a read error. The conserved phenylalanine or tryptophan is not found at the CDR3 terminus, so this likely reflects a read error. The chain combines TRBV3-1 with TRBJ2-1; 7 bases line up with TRBD1. This CDR3 has 15 amino acids. Losses at the gene ends were 8 bases for V and 2 bases for J; bases not matched to a gene: 9. Germline V gene sequence: CDR1 LGHDT, CDR2 YNNKEL (reference sequence). The CDR3 is CASAPGQVAYNEQFL. In DNA form, the CDR3 reads TGTGCCAGCGCCCCAGGACAGGTAGCCTACAATGAGCAGTTCTTA.

In its sample, this clonotype is medium-sized. This rearrangement joins TRBV2 to TRBJ2-1, with D perhaps assigned TRBD1 or TRBD2 (6 bases each). Trimming left V 4 bases short and J 9 bases short, with 13 bases between. The V gene's germline CDR1 is SNHLY and CDR2 FYNNEI. This CDR3 region has 13 residues. This CDR3 reads CASSVGGQREQFF. The CDR3 bases are TGTGCCAGCAGTGTCGGGGGCCAACGTGAGCAGTTCTTC.

This clonotype showed up just a few times. Compared with germline, one end of the junction differs, possibly owing to a read error. J is TRBJ2-2 and V is TRBV4-1, with D possibly TRBD2 on 6 matching bases. CDR1 is MGHRA, CDR2 YSYEKL, per germline. This CDR3 region has 16 residues. CDR3 coding DNA: TGCGCCAGCAGCCAAGACGGGACGGCGAACACCGGGGGGCTGTTTTTT. This codes for CASSQDGTANTGGLFF.

This clonotype counts as medium-sized. The V gene is TRBV19, the J gene TRBJ1-1; 10 nucleotides agree with TRBD1. Germline CDR1 reads LNHDA; CDR2 reads SQIVND (reference sequence). The CDR3 is made up of 12 amino acids. Trimming cost V 5 bases and J 8 bases; bases outside gene matches: 2. CDR3 amino acids: CASSDRGREAFF. DNA for the CDR3: TGTGCCAGTAGTGACAGGGGGCGGGAAGCTTTCTTT. Looking up the rest from reference TRBV19 and TRBJ1-1 gives the full variable domain: DGGITQSPKYLFRKEGQNVTLSCEQNLNHDAMYWYRQDPGQGLRLIYYSQIVNDFQKGDIAEGYSVSREKKESFPLTVTSAQKNPTAFYLCASSDRGREAFFGQGTRLTVV.

By proportion, this clonotype is medium-sized (0.01 to 0.1%). The gene calls are TRBV28 and TRBJ1-2; a possible D gene is TRBD1 (5 bases). The ends were cut back, 5 bases at V and 5 bases at J, with 15 bases in the middle. Per the germline V gene, CDR1 is MDHEN and CDR2 is SYDVKM. CDR3 length: 14 residues. The CDR3 region is CASSRGSLLYGYTF. The CDR3 nucleotides are TGTGCCAGCAGTAGGGGTTCTCTTTTGTATGGCTACACCTTC.

This clonotype is deemed medium-sized. The genes are TRBV11-3 and TRBJ2-2; no firm D call. V was pared by 6 bases and J by 7 bases, with 9 bases between. The CDR3 extends over 12 amino acids. The V gene's germline CDR1 is SGHNT and CDR2 YENEEA. CDR3 sequence reads: CASSPYVGELFF. CDR3 DNA sequence: TGTGCCAGCAGTCCCTACGTCGGGGAGCTGTTTTTT.

Points on this clonotype: Just one base apart from a much larger clone, this may be a read error. The V call is TRBV20-1, the J call TRBJ2-7; unclear D gene. This CDR3 has 12 amino acids. The V gene lost 3 bases and the J gene lost 3 bases, with 9 bases spanning the gap. CDR1 and CDR2 (germline): DFQATT, SNEGSKA (reference sequence). This CDR3 is CSARPVLYEQYF. The DNA of the CDR3 is TGCAGTGCTAGGCCAGTCCTCTACGAGCAGTACTTC.

The rearrangement uses TRBV30 and TRBJ1-1, with TRBD1 identical over 8 bases. V lost 3 bases to trimming and J lost 5 bases; unmatched junction nucleotides: 8. The CDR3 loop spans 14 amino acids. Germline loops: CDR1 GTSNPN, CDR2 SVGIG (reference sequence). For the CDR3, the DNA is TGTGCCTGGAGCCCTGGACAGGGAGGAACTGAAGCTTTCTTT. Its translation is CAWSPGQGGTEAFF.

By sample share, this clonotype is medium-sized. This rearrangement joins TRBV15 to TRBJ2-1; D is possibly TRBD2 (6 bases). The length of the CDR3 is 15 residues. Trimming removed 2 bases from V and 3 bases from J, with 11 bases in between. Germline V gene lookup returns CDR1 LNHNV and CDR2 YYDKDF (reference sequence). The CDR3 DNA reads as TGTGCCACCAGCAGACCTAGCGTTTACTACAATGAGCAGTTCTTC. It specifies CATSRPSVYYNEQFF.

By share, this clonotype ranks as medium-sized. The rearrangement uses TRBV2 and TRBJ1-5, with no clear D. V was pared by 2 bases and J by 1 base, with 6 bases between. CDR1 is SNHLY, CDR2 FYNNEI, per germline. The CDR3 contains 14 residues. CDR3 loop: CASSENVSNQPQHF. DNA of the CDR3: TGTGCCAGCAGTGAAAACGTCAGCAATCAGCCCCAGCATTTT.